This T cell receptor (beta chain) was identified during a study of identical twins (dated by TCRdb to about 2016). Describing the broader study: To test whether fetal clonotypes persist, this study deep-sequenced TCR alpha and beta repertoires from monozygotic twins, from unrelated adults of various ages, and from cord blood. Replicate twin experiments were performed at different times using different library preparation protocols to rule out contamination. Overall study results and their limits: Because the same donors could not be followed over many years, the conclusions relied on cross-sectional statistical analysis. Out-of-frame TCR alpha sequences shared between twins showed an excess of low generation-probability sequences compared with coincidental sharing between unrelated individuals. Recombination models systematically underestimated out-of-frame TCR alpha sharing in monozygotic twins but agreed with sharing between unrelated individuals. Zero-insertion analyses could be partly confounded by invariant T cells such as MAIT and iNKT, though diverse VJ usage argued against such confounding for most clonotypes. In beta out-of-frame sequences, excess twin sharing was weaker, because having fewer shared sequences lowered the signal-to-noise ratio. Abundant cord blood beta clonotypes carried fewer insertions; young adult naive repertoires showed a weaker similar trend, while memory repertoires showed none.

Details on this clonotype: It has no known antigen specificity. Qualities for individual bases were not recorded, and no much larger clone is one base off.

Every donor was a healthy Caucasian. The twin cohort consisted of three pairs of female monozygotic twins, all aged 18 to 29 years. CD4+ and CD8+ T cell populations were isolated with positive isolation kits from Invitrogen. The protocol used for the library was 5' RACE. These reads were obtained on an Illumina HiSeq 2000. Template switching introduced a universal primer binding site; the final cDNA contained a unique molecular identifier, enabling accurate counting of TCR cDNA molecules. First-strand cDNA for TCR alpha and beta chains was synthesized from specific primers in the conserved constant-segment region. To control for contamination, every cDNA library carried two barcodes: a SMART-Mk sample barcode plus Illumina barcodes. TruSeq adapter sequences and Illumina sample barcodes were added in two successive PCR steps. Sequencing of the TCR alpha and beta cDNA libraries was done on the Illumina HiSeq platform using custom primers. The authors processed their data as follows. MiGEC processed the raw reads to extract unique molecular identifiers, while MiXCR was used to determine the CDR3 positions. For each individual, recombination models were inferred using an EM algorithm with the repgenHMM and IGoR tools. Shared clonotype analysis was performed with the tcR package in R, normalizing sharing by the product of cloneset sizes. To study raw recombination without the effects of thymic and clonal selection, out-of-frame nonproductive sequences were analyzed. TCRdb reworked the public reads: Q25 trimming with fastp, MiXCR clone assembly, productive beta chains retained. Rows with one shared CDR3 protein collapse into an entry with the most common genes and DNA. TCRdb, not the authors, supplied the V and J calls. Here the sample has approximately 300,000 distinct CDR3 sequences; roughly 9.7% occur a single time. The top ten hold approximately 6.5% of the sample.

The CDR3 sequence holds 14 residues, the cysteine and phenylalanine included. Only the CDR3 region is kept as DNA, spanning 42 bases read in frame from base 1. Taken from the germline V gene (reference sequence), the CDR1 and CDR2 loops are LNHDA and SQIVND. V is pared back by 1 base and J by 7 bases, with 14 bases lying between the germline termini. The sample also formed part of further work on yellow fever vaccine responses in identical twins. Per that second paper: The T cell response to vaccination in identical twins was reported by the authors to appear partly convergent and partly personalized. In identical twins, the study followed T cell clones that responded to the vaccine with precision.

The specimen sequenced was CD8+ T cells sorted from blood. This sequence originates from a woman between 18 and 30 years old in good health. Rearrangement joined TRBV19 to TRBJ2-7; tentative D gene TRBD2, with 5 bases matching. This receptor has the CDR3 CASSIGTQRGEQYF. The DNA sequence reads TGTGCCAGTAGTATAGGGACCCAGCGAGGGGAGCAGTACTTC.